The sample holds many counts of the clone carrying this T cell receptor beta chain. Its antigen remains unknown. Unique molecular identifiers were present on the cDNA, and a universal primer site came from template switching. Using its own MiXCR run on the 5' RACE reads, TCRdb lists one record per CDR3 protein. The table includes 350,000 to 400,000 distinct CDR3 sequences, around 9.7% detected once. This sample was taken from a study of identical twins. Study-level points and caveats: Within twin pairs, the out-of-frame alpha sequences they shared showed excess low generation probability. Memory repertoires showed no such pattern, whereas abundant cord blood beta clonotypes carried fewer insertions.

The length of the CDR3 is 13 residues. Germline V lookup: CDR1 SGHNT, CDR2 YENEEA. The V and J ends lost 4 bases and 4 bases, in that order; junction bases with no gene match: 3. Everyone who gave samples was a healthy Caucasian. Sequenced sample: naive T cells sorted from blood. The origin of this receptor is a woman in her fifties or sixties in good health. The chain joins TRBV11-3 to TRBJ1-1; 7 bases are shared with TRBD1. DNA for the CDR3: TGTGCCAGCAGCTCCACAGGGGTCACTGAAGCTTTCTTT. Translating gives CASSSTGVTEAFF.